The clone carrying this T cell receptor (beta chain) was seen only a few times. Deletions cut 4 bases from V and 3 bases from J, with 6 bases between. Germline CDR1 SNHLY, CDR2 FYNNEI. CDR3 length: 12 amino acids. This record comes from a study of T cell responses to AZD1222 COVID-19 vaccine. Repertoires were generated with immunoSEQ multiplex PCR, while TCRdb's copy carries only in-frame clones and drops some. Among 130,000 to 150,000 clones listed, 85% to 95% were seen once. The source of this sequence is an adult in good health. Sequencing was performed on peripheral blood, taken on day 0 of AZD1222 vaccination. J is TRBJ1-2 and V is TRBV2, with a tentative D call TRBD1 (5 bases). Here the CDR3 DNA reads TGTGCCAGCAGTGCGGGGGACTATGGCTACACCTTC. As protein: CASSAGDYGYTF.